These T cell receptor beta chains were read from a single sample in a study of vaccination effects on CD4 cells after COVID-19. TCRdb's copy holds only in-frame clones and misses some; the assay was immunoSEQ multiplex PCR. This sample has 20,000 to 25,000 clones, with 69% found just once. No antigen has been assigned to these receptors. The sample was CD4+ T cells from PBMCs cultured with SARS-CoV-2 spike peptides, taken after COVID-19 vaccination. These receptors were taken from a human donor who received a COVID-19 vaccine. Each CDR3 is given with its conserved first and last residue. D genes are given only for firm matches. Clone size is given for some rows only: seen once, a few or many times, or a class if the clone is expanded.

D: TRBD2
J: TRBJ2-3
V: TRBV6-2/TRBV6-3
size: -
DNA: TGTGCCAGCAGTTGGACTAGCGGCACAGATACGCAGTATTTT
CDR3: CASSWTSGTDTQYF

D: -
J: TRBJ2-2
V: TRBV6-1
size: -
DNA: TGTGCCAGCAGTGAGACTTTCTCTACCGGGGAGCTGTTTTTT
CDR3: CASSETFSTGELFF

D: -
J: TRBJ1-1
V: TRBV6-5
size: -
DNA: TGTGCCAGCCGTTCCGGGTTGGTTGAAGCTTTCTTT
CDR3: CASRSGLVEAFF

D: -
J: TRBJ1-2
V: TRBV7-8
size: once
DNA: TGTGCCAGCAGCCTCCAGACAGAGGACTATGGCTACACCTTC
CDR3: CASSLQTEDYGYTF

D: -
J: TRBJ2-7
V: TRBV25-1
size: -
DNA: TGTGCCAGCAGTGTAGGGGGTTGTGGATTC
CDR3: CASSVGGCGF

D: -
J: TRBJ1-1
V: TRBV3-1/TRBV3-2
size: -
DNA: TGTGCCAGCAGCCAAGATTGGAAGGGGCCCACAGTTACTTTCTTT
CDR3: CASSQDWKGPTVTFF

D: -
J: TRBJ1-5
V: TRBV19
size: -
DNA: TGTGCCAGCCAGGGGATGAGGCACAATCAGCCCCAGCATTTT
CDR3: CASQGMRHNQPQHF

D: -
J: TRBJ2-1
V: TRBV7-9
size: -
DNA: TGTGCCAGCAGCTTAGATTTAACACGGAATGAGCAGTTCTTC
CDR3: CASSLDLTRNEQFF

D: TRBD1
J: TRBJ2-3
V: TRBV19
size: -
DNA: TGTGCCAGTAGTGATAGGACAGGGGTAGATACGCAGTATTTT
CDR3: CASSDRTGVDTQYF

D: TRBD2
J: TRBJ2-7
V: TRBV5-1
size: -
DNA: TGCGCCAGCAGCTTAGGCGGGGGGAGTACGTCCTACGAGCAGTACTTC
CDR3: CASSLGGGSTSYEQYF

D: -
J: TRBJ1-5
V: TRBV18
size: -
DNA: TGTGCCAGCTCACCACTGTCAGGGAATCAGCCCCAGCATTTT
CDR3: CASSPLSGNQPQHF

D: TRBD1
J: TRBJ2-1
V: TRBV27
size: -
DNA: TGTGCCAGCGCAGCCGGGACAGGGGCTATAAGCTCCTACAATGAGCAGTTCTTC
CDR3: CASAAGTGAISSYNEQFF

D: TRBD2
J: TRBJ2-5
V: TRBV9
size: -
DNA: TGTGCCAGCAGCAGGGACTACTACCAAGAGACCCAGTACTTC
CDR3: CASSRDYYQETQYF

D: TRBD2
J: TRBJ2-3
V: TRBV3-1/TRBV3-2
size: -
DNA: TGTGCCAGCAGCCAATACGGCGGGGGGGGCACAGATACGCAGTATTTT
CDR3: CASSQYGGGGTDTQYF

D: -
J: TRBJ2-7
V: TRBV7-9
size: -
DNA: TGTGCCAGCAGCCTATCGATGGGGGCGGAGGAGCAGTACTTC
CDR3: CASSLSMGAEEQYF

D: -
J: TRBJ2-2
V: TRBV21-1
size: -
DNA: TGTGCCAGCAGCAAATTTCGCTTTGGCAGTCTTACCGGGGAGCTGTTTTTT
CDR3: CASSKFRFGSLTGELFF

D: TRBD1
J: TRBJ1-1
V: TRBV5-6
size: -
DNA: TGTGCCAGCGTTCGGCAGGGGGCTTCGAACACTGAAGCTTTCTTT
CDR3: CASVRQGASNTEAFF

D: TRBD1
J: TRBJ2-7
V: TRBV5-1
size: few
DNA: TGCGCCAGCAGCTTGGCCGGACAGGGTCCCTACGAGCAGTACTTC
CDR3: CASSLAGQGPYEQYF

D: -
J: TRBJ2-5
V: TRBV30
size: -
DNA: TGTGCCTGGAGTTATGTGCGCGGGACCCAGTACTTC
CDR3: CAWSYVRGTQYF

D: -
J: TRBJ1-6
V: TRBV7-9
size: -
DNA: TGTGCCAGCAGCTTAGGACAGTCACCCCTCCACTTT
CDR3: CASSLGQSPLHF

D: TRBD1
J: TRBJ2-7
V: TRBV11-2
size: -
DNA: TGTGCCAGCAGCTTTCTGGGACAGGGGGCGAACGAGCAGTACTTC
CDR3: CASSFLGQGANEQYF

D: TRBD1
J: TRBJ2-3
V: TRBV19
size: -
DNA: TGTGCCAGTAGTGTGACACAGGGGGCCACAGATACGCAGTATTTT
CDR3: CASSVTQGATDTQYF

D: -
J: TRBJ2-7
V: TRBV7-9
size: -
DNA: TGTGCCAGCAGCTTTTTTCTGGGCGGAGGGAGCTCCTACGAGCAGTACTTC
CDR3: CASSFFLGGGSSYEQYF

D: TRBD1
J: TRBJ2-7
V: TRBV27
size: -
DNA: TGTGCCAGCAGTCCCGGGACAGGGCCCCAAACCTACGAGCAGTACTTC
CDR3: CASSPGTGPQTYEQYF

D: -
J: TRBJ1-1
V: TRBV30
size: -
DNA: TGTGCCTGGAGTAACGGGGTCTTGAACACTGAAGCTTTCTTT
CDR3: CAWSNGVLNTEAFF

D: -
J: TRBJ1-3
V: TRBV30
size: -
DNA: TGTGCCTTGGGACGGAACTCTGGAAACACCATATATTTT
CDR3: CALGRNSGNTIYF

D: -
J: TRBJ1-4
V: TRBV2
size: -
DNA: TGTGCCAGCAGCTGGGGAGGGGGTCCTGAAAAACTGTTTTTT
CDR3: CASSWGGGPEKLFF

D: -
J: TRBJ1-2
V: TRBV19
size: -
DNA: TGTGCCAGTAGTACGCTACAGGGTAACTATGGCTACACCTTC
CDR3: CASSTLQGNYGYTF

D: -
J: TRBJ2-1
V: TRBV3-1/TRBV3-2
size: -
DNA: TGTGCCAGCAGCAAACCCGGCTCCTCATACAATGAGCAGTTCTTC
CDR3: CASSKPGSSYNEQFF

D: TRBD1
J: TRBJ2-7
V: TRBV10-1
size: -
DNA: TGCGCCAGCAGTACAGGGGGAGGATCCTACGAGCAGTACTTC
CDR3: CASSTGGGSYEQYF